This T cell receptor beta chain is drawn from a study of tumor-infiltrating lymphocytes in primary liver carcinoma listed by TCRdb under 2017. At the level of the whole study: Hepatocellular carcinoma (four) or combined HCC and intrahepatic cholangiocarcinoma (one) was present in the five patients, who were three men and two women aged 30 to 69 years. A total of 35 or so specimens from 5 patients went through TCRbeta repertoire sequencing, namely 25 tumor regions, 5 adjacent noncancerous liver tissues and 5 peripheral blood samples. Technical replicate repertoires showed high reproducibility, with mean shared-clone rates approximately 0.87 and correlation coefficients above 0.98. Agilent mRNA microarray profiling was performed on the roughly 27 tumor region samples to relate TCRbeta repertoire diversity to the local molecular phenotype. Tumors of the five patients were stage T1-T3 N0M0 with maximum diameters of roughly 4.2 to 11 cm. TCRbeta repertoire sequencing, expression microarrays and whole-exome sequencing were combined in the study across five regions of each liver tumor, with adjacent normal tissue and blood also included. Each sample produced roughly 3.5 to 7.13 million productive TCRbeta reads, and read depth showed no significant difference between tissue types. Points the paper makes about the study in general: Because the samples were bulk and unsorted, CD4+ and CD8+ T cell repertoires could not be compared. A significantly larger repertoire fraction was made up by the top 250 clones in tumors than in blood (p = 0.039). Because sequencing covered only the TCR beta chain and unpaired alpha chains were not captured, true repertoire diversity is likely underestimated. Only about 7-25% of top clones were present in all five regions of a tumor, suggesting spatial heterogeneity of tumor-infiltrating T cells. Only five patients were included in the study, and the authors note that the findings should be validated in a larger study. Pairs of tumor regions showed greater repertoire overlap (mean roughly 35%) than tumor-adjacent pairs (17%) or tumor-blood pairs (roughly 15%), which is consistent with antigen-driven expansion.

TCRbeta-specific cDNA was reverse-transcribed from 500 to 550 ng total RNA using a constant-region primer and ProtoScript II reverse transcriptase. Three nested multiplex PCR rounds, following a slightly modified ARM-PCR procedure, were used to build the TCRbeta libraries. Each of the first two PCR rounds ran for around 11 cycles and used multiplex TRBV1-TRBV30 forward primers together with a Cbeta reverse primer. Sample barcodes and Illumina adapters were attached in a final 25-cycle PCR using Deep VentR polymerase. Before sequencing, amplicons between 200 and 500 bp were purified from gel using a QIAquick gel extraction kit. An Illumina HiSeq 2500 was used to sequence the TCRbeta amplicons, generating 250-bp paired-end reads. On the authors' methods: Quality trimming of reads was performed with Trimmomatic v0.33, and paired reads were merged with FLASH v1.2.11 so that full CDR3 sequences could be recovered. MiGEC v1.2.1b assigned V, D and J germline segments to the rearranged TCRbeta sequences. Clonotype statistics and Shannon-Wiener diversity indices were computed with VDJtools v1.0.0. To reduce sampling bias, subsequent analyses other than the diversity analysis used only the 250 most abundant clonotypes in each sample. The public sequencing data were trimmed at Q25 with fastp and processed into clonotypes with MiXCR by TCRdb, which kept only in-frame beta chains. Each record represents a unique CDR3 protein, reported with the most common genes and DNA among its rows. It is TCRdb's table, rather than the study itself, that gives the V and J calls and clone size. This sample lists over 45,000 distinct CDR3 sequences; 71% were detected once. The ten largest make up 25% to 30% of the sample.

With regard to this clonotype: The antigen it binds to is not known. Germline is not matched at one junction end, which may reflect a read error.

As encoded in the germline V gene, CDR1 is SGHAT while CDR2 is FQNNGV. From its cysteine to its phenylalanine, the CDR3 spans 14 amino acids. Kept here is only the CDR3 DNA, which spans 42 bases and is read in frame from base 1. Total RNA and DNA were co-extracted from around 20-30 mg of bulk tissue with the AllPrep DNA/RNA mini kit, without cell sorting. Between November 2015 and early 2016, about five patients in China with histopathologically diagnosed primary liver carcinoma had surgical resection. Chronic HBV infection was present in the patients, and the patients were treatment-naive at sampling. Five spatially separated regions were sampled from each tumor: the superior, inferior, left-lateral and right-lateral poles, plus the tumor centre. According to histology, viable tumor cells made up more than 90% of every tumor sample. Fresh tumor and adjacent tissue pieces were bisected; one half was stored in RNAlater at -80°C, the other sent for histology.

Material: liver tumor tissue from sampling region 5. Read against the paper, the sample's cell subset or site label means: tumor region T5, tumor centre. The TCR was taken from a man between 40 and 49 years old with primary liver carcinoma and hepatitis B virus infection. This chain joins TRBV11-2 to TRBJ2-7, with the D gene too uncertain to name. The CDR3 loop reads CASSLTVTAYKQYF. The nucleotide sequence reads as follows: TGCGCCAGCAGCTTAACTGTCACTGCCTACAAGCAGTACTTC.